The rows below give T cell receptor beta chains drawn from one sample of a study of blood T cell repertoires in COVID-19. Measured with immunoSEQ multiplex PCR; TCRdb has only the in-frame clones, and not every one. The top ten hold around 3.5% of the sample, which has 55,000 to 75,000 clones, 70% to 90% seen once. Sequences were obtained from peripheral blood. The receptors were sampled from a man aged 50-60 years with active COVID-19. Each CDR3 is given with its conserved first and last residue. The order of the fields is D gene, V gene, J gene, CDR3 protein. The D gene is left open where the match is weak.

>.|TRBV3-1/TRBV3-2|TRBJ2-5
CASSQAVGGGETQYF
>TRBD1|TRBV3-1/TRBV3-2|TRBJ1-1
CASSHRDRGIPEAFF
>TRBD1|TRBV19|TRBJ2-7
CASSIQWTGGFGEQYF
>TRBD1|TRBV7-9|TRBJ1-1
CASSSQGGFTEAFF
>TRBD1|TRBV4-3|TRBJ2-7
CASSQDTGTGFEQYF
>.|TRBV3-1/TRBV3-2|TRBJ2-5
CASSRNPVTQETQYF
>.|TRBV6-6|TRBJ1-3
CASSYFGDTIYF
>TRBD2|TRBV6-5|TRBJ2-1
CAGHGAGDTYNEQFF
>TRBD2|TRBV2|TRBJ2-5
CASSSGTSGSGTQYF
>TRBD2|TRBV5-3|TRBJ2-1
CARSPPYPKREASYNEQFF
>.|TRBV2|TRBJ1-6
CASSEGQWNSPLHF
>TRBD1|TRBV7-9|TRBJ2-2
CASSPSPGGRNTGELFF
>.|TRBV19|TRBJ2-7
CASSPGRASYEQYF
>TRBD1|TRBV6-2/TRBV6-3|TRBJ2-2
CASSGGTGRIGELFF
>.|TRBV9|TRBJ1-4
CASSATGEKLFF
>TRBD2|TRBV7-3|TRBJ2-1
CASSLGFSGTSDLSSYNEQFF
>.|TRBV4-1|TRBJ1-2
CASSQDPGGRSYGYTF
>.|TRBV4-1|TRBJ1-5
CASSRGPGDSNQPQHF
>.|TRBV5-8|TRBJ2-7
CASSSGLSFSEQYF
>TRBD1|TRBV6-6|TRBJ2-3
CASSPTPGQGKRTDTQYF
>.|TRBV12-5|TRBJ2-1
CASGWSGDEGNEQFF
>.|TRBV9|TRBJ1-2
CASSPRLSRGYGYTF
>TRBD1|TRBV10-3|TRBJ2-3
CATGRGQGGTDTQYF
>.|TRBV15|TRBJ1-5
CATSPTGMSNQPQHF
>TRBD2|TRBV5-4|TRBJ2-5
CASSLTGTSGSRRETQYF
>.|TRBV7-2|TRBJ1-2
CASSLIGGNYGYTF
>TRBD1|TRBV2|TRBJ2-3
CASTDRASGPDTQYF
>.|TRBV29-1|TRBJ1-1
CSVSRGYRNTEAFF
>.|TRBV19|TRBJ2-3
CASRTGLGTDTQYF
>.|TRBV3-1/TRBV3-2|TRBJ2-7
CASSQLTGEQYF
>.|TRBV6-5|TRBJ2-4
CASSYSGRTKNIQYF
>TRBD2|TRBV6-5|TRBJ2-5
CASSYSSGPGGETQYF
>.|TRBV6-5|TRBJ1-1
CASSSIRQALGAFF
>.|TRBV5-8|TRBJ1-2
CASSLRQLNYGYTF
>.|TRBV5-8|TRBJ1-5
CASSQVGSGSNQPQHF